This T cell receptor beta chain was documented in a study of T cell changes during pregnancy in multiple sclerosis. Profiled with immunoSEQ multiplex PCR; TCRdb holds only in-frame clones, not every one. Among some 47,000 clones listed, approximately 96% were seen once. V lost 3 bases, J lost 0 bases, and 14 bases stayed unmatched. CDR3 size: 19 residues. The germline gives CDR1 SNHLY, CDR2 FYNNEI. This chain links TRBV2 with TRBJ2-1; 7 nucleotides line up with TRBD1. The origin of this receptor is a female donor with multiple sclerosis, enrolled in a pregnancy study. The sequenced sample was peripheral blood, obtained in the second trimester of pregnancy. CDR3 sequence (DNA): TGTGCCAGCAGTGAGGACTTACAGGGGACCTTCAGCTCCTACAATGAGCAGTTCTTC. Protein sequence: CASSEDLQGTFSSYNEQFF.